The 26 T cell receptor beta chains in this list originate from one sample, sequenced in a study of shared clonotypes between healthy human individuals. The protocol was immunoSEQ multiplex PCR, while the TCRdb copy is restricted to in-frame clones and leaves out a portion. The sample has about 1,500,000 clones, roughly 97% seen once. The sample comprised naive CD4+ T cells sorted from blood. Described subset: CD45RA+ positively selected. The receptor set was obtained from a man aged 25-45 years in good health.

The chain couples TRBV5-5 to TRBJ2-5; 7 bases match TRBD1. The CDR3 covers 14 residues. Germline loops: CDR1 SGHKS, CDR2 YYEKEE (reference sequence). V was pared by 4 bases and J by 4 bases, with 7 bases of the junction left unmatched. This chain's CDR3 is CASSRGQVRETQYF. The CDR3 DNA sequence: TGTGCCAGCAGCCGCGGACAGGTGAGAGAGACCCAGTACTTC.

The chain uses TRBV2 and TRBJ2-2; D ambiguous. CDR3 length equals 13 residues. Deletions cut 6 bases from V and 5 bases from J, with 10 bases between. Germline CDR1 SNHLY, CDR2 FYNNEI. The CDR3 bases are TGTGCCAGCAGAGTGGACCGGACCGGGGAGCTGTTTTTT. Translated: CASRVDRTGELFF.

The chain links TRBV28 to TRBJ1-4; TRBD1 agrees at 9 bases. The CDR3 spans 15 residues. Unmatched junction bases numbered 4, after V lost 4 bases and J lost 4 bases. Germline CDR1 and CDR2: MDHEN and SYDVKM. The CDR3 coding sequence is TGTGCCAGCAGTTACCCGGGACAGGGTAATGAAAAACTGTTTTTT. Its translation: CASSYPGQGNEKLFF.

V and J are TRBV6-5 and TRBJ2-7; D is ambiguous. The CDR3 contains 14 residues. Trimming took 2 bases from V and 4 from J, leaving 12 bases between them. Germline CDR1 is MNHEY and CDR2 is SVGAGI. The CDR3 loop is CASSYGPRQYEQYF. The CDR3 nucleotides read TGTGCCAGCAGTTACGGGCCACGACAATACGAGCAGTACTTC.

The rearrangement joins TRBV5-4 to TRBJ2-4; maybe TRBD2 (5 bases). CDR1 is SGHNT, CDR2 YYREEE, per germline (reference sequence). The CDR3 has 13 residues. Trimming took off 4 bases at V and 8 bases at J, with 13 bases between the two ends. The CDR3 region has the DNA TGTGCCAGCAGCGGGGTAGCGAACGACATTCAGTACTTC. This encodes CASSGVANDIQYF. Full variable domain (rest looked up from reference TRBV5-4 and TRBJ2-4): ETGVTQSPTHLIKTRGQQVTLRCSSQSGHNTVSWYQQALGQGPQFIFQYYREEENGRGNFPPRFSGLQFPNYSSELNVNALELDDSALYLCASSGVANDIQYFGAGTRLSVL.

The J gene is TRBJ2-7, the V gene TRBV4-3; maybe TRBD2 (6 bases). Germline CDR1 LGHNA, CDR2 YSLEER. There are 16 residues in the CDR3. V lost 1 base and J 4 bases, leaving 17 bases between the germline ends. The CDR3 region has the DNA TGCGCCAGCAGCCAAGGGCGTATGAGCGGGTTTTACGAGCAGTACTTC. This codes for CASSQGRMSGFYEQYF.

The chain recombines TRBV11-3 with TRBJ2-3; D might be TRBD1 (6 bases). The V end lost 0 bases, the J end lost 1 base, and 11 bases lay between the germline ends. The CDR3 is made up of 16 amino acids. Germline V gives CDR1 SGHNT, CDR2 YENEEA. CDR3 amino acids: CASSLDGAGGTDTQYF. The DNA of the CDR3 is TGTGCCAGCAGCTTAGATGGGGCAGGGGGCACAGATACGCAGTATTTT.

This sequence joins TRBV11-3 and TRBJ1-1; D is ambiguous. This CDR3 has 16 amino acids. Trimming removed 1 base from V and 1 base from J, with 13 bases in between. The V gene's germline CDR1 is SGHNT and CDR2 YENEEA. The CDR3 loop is CASSLGDFWGNTEAFF. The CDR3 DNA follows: TGTGCCAGCAGCTTAGGCGACTTTTGGGGGAACACTGAAGCTTTCTTT. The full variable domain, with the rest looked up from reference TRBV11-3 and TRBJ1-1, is EAGVVQSPRYKIIEKKQPVAFWCNPISGHNTLYWYLQNLGQGPELLIRYENEEAVDDSQLPKDRFSAERLKGVDSTLKIQPAELGDSAVYLCASSLGDFWGNTEAFFGQGTRLTVV.

CDR3 amino acids: CASSTGLQGGTDTQYF. The CDR3 DNA sequence: TGCGCCAGCAGCACGGGACTCCAGGGGGGCACAGATACGCAGTATTTT. V is TRBV5-1 and J is TRBJ2-3; D may be TRBD1 (7 bases). The ends were cut back, 4 bases at V and 1 base at J, with 16 bases in the middle. The CDR3 has 16 amino acids. Germline V lookup: CDR1 SGHRS, CDR2 YFSETQ. Filled out from reference TRBV5-1 and TRBJ2-3, the complete variable domain reads KAGVTQTPRYLIKTRGQQVTLSCSPISGHRSVSWYQQTPGQGLQFLFEYFSETQRNKGNFPGRFSGRQFSNSRSEMNVSTLELGDSALYLCASSTGLQGGTDTQYFGPGTRLTVL.

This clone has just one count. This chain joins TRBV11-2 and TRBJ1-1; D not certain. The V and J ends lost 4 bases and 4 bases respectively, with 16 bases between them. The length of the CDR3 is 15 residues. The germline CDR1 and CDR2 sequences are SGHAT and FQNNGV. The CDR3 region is CASSSHGGVGTEAFF. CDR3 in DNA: TGTGCCAGCAGCTCCCATGGCGGGGTAGGCACTGAAGCTTTCTTT.

The CDR3 reads CASSSGQTNTGELFF. CDR3 nucleotide sequence: TGTGCCAGCTCGTCGGGACAGACTAACACCGGGGAGCTGTTTTTT. The V gene is TRBV18, the J gene TRBJ2-2; 7 bases line up with TRBD1. Losses at the gene ends were 6 bases for V and 2 bases for J; bases not matched to a gene: 6. CDR3 size: 15 residues. Per germline, CDR1 KGHSH and CDR2 LQKENI. Drawing the rest from reference TRBV18 and TRBJ2-2, the complete variable domain is NAGVMQNPRHLVRRRGQEARLRCSPMKGHSHVYWYRQLPEEGLKFMVYLQKENIIDESGMPKERFSAEFPKEGPSILRIQQVVRGDSAAYFCASSSGQTNTGELFFGEGSRLTVL.

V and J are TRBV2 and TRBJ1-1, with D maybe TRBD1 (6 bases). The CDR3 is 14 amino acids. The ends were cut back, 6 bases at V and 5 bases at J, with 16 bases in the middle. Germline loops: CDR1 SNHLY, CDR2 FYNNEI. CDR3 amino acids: CASRERQGRTEAFF. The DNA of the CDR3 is TGTGCCAGCAGGGAGAGGCAGGGGAGAACTGAAGCTTTCTTT.

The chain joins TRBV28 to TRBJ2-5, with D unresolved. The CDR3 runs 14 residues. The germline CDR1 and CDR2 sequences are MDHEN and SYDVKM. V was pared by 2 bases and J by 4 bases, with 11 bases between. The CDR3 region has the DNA TGTGCCAGCAGTTTAGTTCAGCTGTCAGAGACCCAGTACTTC. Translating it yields CASSLVQLSETQYF.

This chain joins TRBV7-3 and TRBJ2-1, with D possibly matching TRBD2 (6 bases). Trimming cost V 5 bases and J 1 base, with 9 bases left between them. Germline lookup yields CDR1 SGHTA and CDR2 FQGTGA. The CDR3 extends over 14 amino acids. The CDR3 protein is CASSPGRSYNEQFF. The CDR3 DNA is TGTGCCAGCAGCCCAGGGAGGTCCTACAATGAGCAGTTCTTC.

DNA of the CDR3: TGTGCCAGCTCACCGCCTCTGGGAGCAACTAATGAAAAACTGTTTTTT. Protein: CASSPPLGATNEKLFF. The chain combines TRBV18 with TRBJ1-4; the D is unclear. Trimming took off 3 bases at V and 0 bases at J, with 11 bases between the two ends. CDR1 and CDR2 (germline): KGHSH, LQKENI. The CDR3 length is 16 residues.

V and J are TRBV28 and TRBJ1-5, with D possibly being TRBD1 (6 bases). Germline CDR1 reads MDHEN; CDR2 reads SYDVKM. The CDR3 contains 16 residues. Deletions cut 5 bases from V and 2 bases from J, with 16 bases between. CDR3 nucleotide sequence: TGTGCCAGCAGTCCAGTCGGGGGGCAAGGCAATCAGCCCCAGCATTTT. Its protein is CASSPVGGQGNQPQHF.

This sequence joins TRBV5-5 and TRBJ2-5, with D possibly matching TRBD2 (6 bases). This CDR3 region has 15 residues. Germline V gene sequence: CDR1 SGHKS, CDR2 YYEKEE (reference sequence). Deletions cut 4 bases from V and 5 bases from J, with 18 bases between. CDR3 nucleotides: TGTGCCAGCAGCGCCTCCGGCGGGGCCGGGGAGACCCAGTACTTC. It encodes CASSASGGAGETQYF.

The CDR3 nucleotides read TGCAGCGTTGAAGTTTCGGGACGGAATGGAAACACCATATATTTT. This codes for CSVEVSGRNGNTIYF. This chain links TRBV29-1 with TRBJ1-3; a possible D gene is TRBD1 (5 bases). Trimming cost V 1 base and J 3 bases, with 13 bases left between them. CDR1 and CDR2 (germline): SQVTM, ANQGSEA. This CDR3 comprises 15 residues.

The CDR3 nucleotides are TGTGCCAGCAGCCCCAGACAGGGCCTGAACACTGAAGCTTTCTTT. This gives the protein CASSPRQGLNTEAFF. The rearrangement joins TRBV7-9 to TRBJ1-1; 7 nucleotides agree with TRBD1. The CDR3 totals 15 residues. CDR1 is SEHNR, CDR2 FQNEAQ, per germline (reference sequence). V was clipped by 5 bases and J by 0 bases; unmatched bases: 6.

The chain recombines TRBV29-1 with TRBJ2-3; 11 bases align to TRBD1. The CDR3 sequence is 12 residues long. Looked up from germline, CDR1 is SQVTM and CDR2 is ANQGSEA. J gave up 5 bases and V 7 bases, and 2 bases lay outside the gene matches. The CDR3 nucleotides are TGCAGCGGGGACAGGGGGGAAGATACGCAGTATTTT. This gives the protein CSGDRGEDTQYF.

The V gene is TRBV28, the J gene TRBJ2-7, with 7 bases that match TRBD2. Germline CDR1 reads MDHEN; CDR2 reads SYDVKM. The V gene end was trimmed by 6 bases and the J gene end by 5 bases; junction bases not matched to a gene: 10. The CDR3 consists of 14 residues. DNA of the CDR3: TGTGCCAGCAGCCCCTGGGGGGGTTCTCACGAGCAGTACTTC. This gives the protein CASSPWGGSHEQYF. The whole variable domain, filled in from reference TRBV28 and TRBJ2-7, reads DVKVTQSSRYLVKRTGEKVFLECVQDMDHENMFWYRQDPGLGLRLIYFSYDVKMKEKGDIPEGYSVSREKKERFSLILESASTNQTSMYLCASSPWGGSHEQYFGPGTRLTVT.

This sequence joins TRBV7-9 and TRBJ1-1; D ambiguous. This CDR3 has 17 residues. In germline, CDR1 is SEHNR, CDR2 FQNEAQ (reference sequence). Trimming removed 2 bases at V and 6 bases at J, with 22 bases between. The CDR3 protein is CASSLSPPLPGNAEAFF. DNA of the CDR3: TGTGCCAGCAGCTTATCCCCCCCCCTGCCGGGAAACGCTGAAGCTTTCTTT. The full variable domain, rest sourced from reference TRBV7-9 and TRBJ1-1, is DTGVSQNPRHKITKRGQNVTFRCDPISEHNRLYWYRQTLGQGPEFLTYFQNEAQLEKSRLLSDRFSAERPKGSFSTLEIQRTEQGDSAMYLCASSLSPPLPGNAEAFFGQGTRLTVV.

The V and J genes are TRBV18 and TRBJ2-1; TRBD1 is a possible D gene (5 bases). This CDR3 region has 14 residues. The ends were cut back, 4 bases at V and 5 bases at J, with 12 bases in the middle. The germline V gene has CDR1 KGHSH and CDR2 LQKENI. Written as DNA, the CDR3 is TGTGCCAGCTCACATCGGCAGGGAAACAATGAGCAGTTCTTC. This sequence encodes CASSHRQGNNEQFF.

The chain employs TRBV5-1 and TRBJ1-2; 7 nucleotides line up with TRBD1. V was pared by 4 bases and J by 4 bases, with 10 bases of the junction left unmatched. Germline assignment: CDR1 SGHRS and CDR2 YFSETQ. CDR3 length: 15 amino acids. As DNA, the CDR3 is TGCGCCAGCAGCCCCCGACAGGGTTCTAGCTATGGCTACACCTTC. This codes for CASSPRQGSSYGYTF.

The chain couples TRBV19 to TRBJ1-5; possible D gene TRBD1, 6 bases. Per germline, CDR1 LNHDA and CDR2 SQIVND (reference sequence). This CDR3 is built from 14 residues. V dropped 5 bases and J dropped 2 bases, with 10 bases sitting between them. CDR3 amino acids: CASSGGFGNQPQHF. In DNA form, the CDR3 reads TGTGCCAGTAGTGGGGGCTTTGGCAATCAGCCCCAGCATTTT.

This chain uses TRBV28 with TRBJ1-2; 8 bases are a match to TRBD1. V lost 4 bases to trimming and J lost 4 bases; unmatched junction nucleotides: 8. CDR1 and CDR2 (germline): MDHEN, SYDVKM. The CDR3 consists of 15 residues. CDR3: CASSYPRGQGYGYTF. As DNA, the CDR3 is TGTGCCAGCAGTTACCCCAGGGGGCAGGGCTATGGCTACACCTTC.